These T cell receptor beta chains were read from a single sample in a study. From the 5' RACE reads, TCRdb called clonotypes with MiXCR, one entry per CDR3 protein. The sample has over 45,000 distinct CDR3 sequences, around 24% seen once. The sequencing input was tumor-infiltrating Tregs sorted from the breast tumor. These receptor sequences come from a female donor with breast cancer. Each CDR3 is given with its conserved first and last residue. A D gene is named only where the DNA matches it firmly. Clone size is not always given. Where it is, it says once, few, many or a class for expanded clones.

D,V,size,J,DNA,CDR3
.,TRBV5-1,many,TRBJ2-5,TGCGCCAGCAGCTTGGAAGGGGAGGCGTGGGAGACCCAGTACTTC,CASSLEGEAWETQYF
TRBD1,TRBV19,.,TRBJ1-5,TGTGCCAGTAGTCAACAGGGGGAATATCAGCCCCAGCATTTT,CASSQQGEYQPQHF
TRBD2,TRBV3-1,many,TRBJ2-1,TGTGCCAGCAGCCAAGAACTAGCGGGGGCCAATGAGCAGTTCTTC,CASSQELAGANEQFF
.,TRBV3-1,.,TRBJ2-3,TGTGCCAGCAGCCAAAGAGTCGGGGGAGAGAGCACAGATACGCAGTATTTT,CASSQRVGGESTDTQYF
TRBD1,TRBV6-5,.,TRBJ2-7,TGTGCCAGCAGTCGACCGGGACAGGGGGCAGGCGAGCAGTACTTC,CASSRPGQGAGEQYF
.,TRBV7-2,few,TRBJ2-5,TGTGCCAGCAGCTTAATGGGTGAGACCCAGTACTTC,CASSLMGETQYF
.,TRBV7-2,many,TRBJ2-6,TGTGCCAGCAGGTCTAGCGCCCGGGGAGGGGCCAACGTCCTGACTTTC,CASRSSARGGANVLTF
.,TRBV7-9,few,TRBJ2-2,TGTGCCAGCAGTTCAGGGTGGGTCACCGGGGAGCTGTTTTTT,CASSSGWVTGELFF
.,TRBV20-1,.,TRBJ1-5,TGCAGTGCTAGCGAGTCCCGAGCCCAGAGCGAGCCCCAGCATTTT,CSASESRAQSEPQHF
.,TRBV28,few,TRBJ1-1,TGTGCCAGCAGCCCGACTGAAAACACTGAAGCTTTCTTT,CASSPTENTEAFF
.,TRBV6-5,many,TRBJ2-5,TGTGCCAGCAGTTACCAGGGCCAAGAGACCCAGTACTTC,CASSYQGQETQYF
.,TRBV12-3/TRBV12-4,.,TRBJ1-5,TGTGCCAGCAGTTTTGCGGGGGGCCCCCATCAGCCCCAGCATTTT,CASSFAGGPHQPQHF
TRBD1,TRBV7-9,.,TRBJ2-3,TGTGCCAGCAGCTTCGGGACAGGGGGCACAGATACGCAGTATTTT,CASSFGTGGTDTQYF
TRBD1,TRBV5-1,.,TRBJ1-2,TGCGCCAGCAGCGTGACAGGGGGGGAGACCTATGGCTACACCTTC,CASSVTGGETYGYTF
TRBD2,TRBV3-1,.,TRBJ2-7,TGTGCCAGCAGCCCCTCCCGAGCGGGATTACGCTACGAGCAGTACTTC,CASSPSRAGLRYEQYF
.,TRBV20-1,many,TRBJ2-3,TGCAGTGGCCGAGGGGTAGATACGCAGTATTTT,CSGRGVDTQYF